Listed below are T cell receptor beta chains from one sample, sequenced in a study of blood T cell repertoires in COVID-19. Generated by immunoSEQ multiplex PCR, the TCRdb table keeps only in-frame clones and is missing some. The sample consists of 250,000 or so clones, 84% of them appearing once. Sequencing was performed on peripheral blood. These receptors all come from a man between 50 and 59 years old with acute or convalescent COVID-19. CDR3s include the opening cysteine and the closing phenylalanine or tryptophan. D genes are given only for firm matches. A row's size may be missing; if present it is once, few, many or a size class.

j_call: TRBJ2-1; clone_size: .; v_call: TRBV5-8; d_call: TRBD1; cdr3_nt: TGTGCCAGCAGCTTGGGGACAGGGTTCGGTGAGCAGTTCTTC; cdr3_aa: CASSLGTGFGEQFF
j_call: TRBJ2-1; clone_size: .; v_call: TRBV18; d_call: TRBD2; cdr3_nt: TGTGCCAGCTCACCACTGACTAGCGGAAGCTCCTACAATGAGCAGTTCTTC; cdr3_aa: CASSPLTSGSSYNEQFF
j_call: TRBJ1-5; clone_size: .; v_call: TRBV6-2/TRBV6-3; d_call: .; cdr3_nt: TGTGCCAGCAGTTACGGGGTTCAGGGTCAGCCCCAGCATTTT; cdr3_aa: CASSYGVQGQPQHF
j_call: TRBJ2-7; clone_size: once; v_call: TRBV7-2; d_call: TRBD1; cdr3_nt: TGTGCCAGCAGCTTAGCTGGGACAGCTGTCTACGAGCAGTACTTC; cdr3_aa: CASSLAGTAVYEQYF
j_call: TRBJ1-5; clone_size: once; v_call: TRBV19; d_call: .; cdr3_nt: TGTGCCAGTAGACAACAGGGTTCTAGCAATCAGCCCCAGCATTTT; cdr3_aa: CASRQQGSSNQPQHF
j_call: TRBJ2-7; clone_size: .; v_call: TRBV13; d_call: .; cdr3_nt: TGTGCCAGCAGCTTCAGGGTCCACGAGCAGTACTTC; cdr3_aa: CASSFRVHEQYF
j_call: TRBJ2-3; clone_size: once; v_call: TRBV5-1; d_call: .; cdr3_nt: TGCGCCAGCAGCTTGGATGGGGCGCAGAGCACAGATACGCAGTATTTT; cdr3_aa: CASSLDGAQSTDTQYF
j_call: TRBJ2-7; clone_size: .; v_call: TRBV28; d_call: .; cdr3_nt: TGTGCCAGCAGTTTATTGGCGGGTGGAAGGGAGCAGTACTTC; cdr3_aa: CASSLLAGGREQYF
j_call: TRBJ2-2; clone_size: .; v_call: TRBV10-2; d_call: .; cdr3_nt: TGCGCCAGCAGTAGTAGCGGCCGGGAGCTGTTTTTT; cdr3_aa: CASSSSGRELFF
j_call: TRBJ1-2; clone_size: .; v_call: TRBV5-1; d_call: .; cdr3_nt: TGCGCCAGCAGCTTTGATGGAGCAGACGGCTACACCTTC; cdr3_aa: CASSFDGADGYTF
j_call: TRBJ2-7; clone_size: .; v_call: TRBV7-8; d_call: TRBD2; cdr3_nt: TGTGCCAGCAGCTTACCTAGCGGGACAAGGGAGCAGTACTTC; cdr3_aa: CASSLPSGTREQYF
j_call: TRBJ1-1; clone_size: .; v_call: TRBV11-1; d_call: .; cdr3_nt: TGTGCCAGCAGCTTATTCGGCAGGGGCACTGAAGCTTTCTTT; cdr3_aa: CASSLFGRGTEAFF
j_call: TRBJ2-2; clone_size: .; v_call: TRBV5-1; d_call: .; cdr3_nt: TGCGCCAGCAGCGCGGCGGTAAGAGGTACCGGGGAGCTGTTTTTT; cdr3_aa: CASSAAVRGTGELFF
j_call: TRBJ1-2; clone_size: once; v_call: TRBV21-1; d_call: .; cdr3_nt: TGTGCCAGCAGCAATGCGGCAACCCTTTGCTATGGCTACACCTTC; cdr3_aa: CASSNAATLCYGYTF
j_call: TRBJ2-2; clone_size: .; v_call: TRBV3-1/TRBV3-2; d_call: .; cdr3_nt: TGTGCCAGCAGCTGGTCCAGGGCGCAGGAGCTGTTTTTT; cdr3_aa: CASSWSRAQELFF
j_call: TRBJ2-1; clone_size: .; v_call: TRBV7-3; d_call: TRBD2; cdr3_nt: TGTGCCAGCAGCTCCTCCGGGACTAGCGGTTCCTACAATGAGCAGTTCTTC; cdr3_aa: CASSSSGTSGSYNEQFF
j_call: TRBJ2-2; clone_size: .; v_call: TRBV6-5; d_call: TRBD1; cdr3_nt: TGTGCCAGCAGGACAGGGGGTAACACCGGGGAGCTGTTTTTT; cdr3_aa: CASRTGGNTGELFF
j_call: TRBJ1-1; clone_size: .; v_call: TRBV18; d_call: .; cdr3_nt: TGTGCCAGCTCATCGTCGGGGTTTTCAGAGAGGAACACTGAAGCTTTCTTT; cdr3_aa: CASSSSGFSERNTEAFF
j_call: TRBJ1-1; clone_size: .; v_call: TRBV28; d_call: TRBD1; cdr3_nt: TGTGCCAGCAGTTTAGGTTCGACAGGGAGTAAGGAAGCTTTCTTT; cdr3_aa: CASSLGSTGSKEAFF
j_call: TRBJ1-1; clone_size: once; v_call: TRBV27; d_call: .; cdr3_nt: TGTGCCAGCAGTTTAGGCCAGGGGTCCACTGAAGCTTTCTTT; cdr3_aa: CASSLGQGSTEAFF
j_call: TRBJ2-7; clone_size: .; v_call: TRBV18; d_call: .; cdr3_nt: TGTGCCAGCTCACCACCTCTTTTGCGCCAGGGGAAAAGCCCCTACGAGCAGTACTTC; cdr3_aa: CASSPPLLRQGKSPYEQYF
j_call: TRBJ2-2; clone_size: .; v_call: TRBV7-6; d_call: TRBD1; cdr3_nt: TGTGCCAGCAGCTTTGCAGGGGGTCCGACCGGGGAGCTGTTTTTT; cdr3_aa: CASSFAGGPTGELFF
j_call: TRBJ2-7; clone_size: .; v_call: TRBV6-5; d_call: TRBD2; cdr3_nt: TGTGCCAGCACTAGCGGGAGTCTTTTCAGCGAGCAGTACTTC; cdr3_aa: CASTSGSLFSEQYF
j_call: TRBJ1-5; clone_size: .; v_call: TRBV10-3; d_call: TRBD1; cdr3_nt: TGTGCCATCAGTGAGTCGAAGACAGGGGTTCAGCCCCAGCATTTT; cdr3_aa: CAISESKTGVQPQHF
j_call: TRBJ1-2; clone_size: .; v_call: TRBV29-1; d_call: TRBD1; cdr3_nt: TGCAGCGTTGAAGCTGGGGACAGCTATGGCTACACCTTC; cdr3_aa: CSVEAGDSYGYTF
j_call: TRBJ1-2; clone_size: .; v_call: TRBV5-1; d_call: TRBD1; cdr3_nt: TGCGCCAGCAGCTTACCCGGGACAGGGATATCTGGCTACACCTTC; cdr3_aa: CASSLPGTGISGYTF
j_call: TRBJ1-2; clone_size: few; v_call: TRBV5-5; d_call: TRBD1; cdr3_nt: TGTGCCAGCAGCTTGTCCCGGGACAGCCCACCGGTCTATGGCTACACCTTC; cdr3_aa: CASSLSRDSPPVYGYTF
j_call: TRBJ2-3; clone_size: .; v_call: TRBV7-2; d_call: .; cdr3_nt: TGTGCCAGCAGCTTGGGCCCACCAGATACGCAGTATTTT; cdr3_aa: CASSLGPPDTQYF
j_call: TRBJ2-7; clone_size: .; v_call: TRBV3-1/TRBV3-2; d_call: .; cdr3_nt: TGTGCCAGCAGCCAAGGAGAGGGTTCCGAGCAGTACTTC; cdr3_aa: CASSQGEGSEQYF
j_call: TRBJ2-1; clone_size: .; v_call: TRBV24-1; d_call: .; cdr3_nt: TGTGCCACCAGTGATTTCGATGAGCAGTTCTTC; cdr3_aa: CATSDFDEQFF
j_call: TRBJ2-1; clone_size: .; v_call: TRBV4-2; d_call: .; cdr3_nt: TGTGCCAGCAGCTTCTTCCAGGGGGGCTACAATGAGCAGTTCTTC; cdr3_aa: CASSFFQGGYNEQFF
j_call: TRBJ1-2; clone_size: .; v_call: TRBV25-1; d_call: .; cdr3_nt: TGTGCCAGCAGTCTATATGTAGGGGATGGCTACACCTTC; cdr3_aa: CASSLYVGDGYTF
j_call: TRBJ2-6; clone_size: .; v_call: TRBV2; d_call: .; cdr3_nt: TGTGCCAGCAGTACCTACAACAGTAACGGCGTCCTGACTTTC; cdr3_aa: CASSTYNSNGVLTF
j_call: TRBJ1-5; clone_size: .; v_call: TRBV28; d_call: .; cdr3_nt: TGTGCCAGCAGCCGACTCAGGGAAGGCAATCAGCCCCAGCATTTT; cdr3_aa: CASSRLREGNQPQHF
j_call: TRBJ1-1; clone_size: few; v_call: TRBV27; d_call: .; cdr3_nt: TGTGCCAGCAGTTTATCGAAAGGGGTGAACACTGAAGCTTTCTTT; cdr3_aa: CASSLSKGVNTEAFF
j_call: TRBJ1-1; clone_size: once; v_call: TRBV5-6; d_call: .; cdr3_nt: TGTGCCAGCAGCTTGGGGGCAGGGAGGGAAGCTTTCTTT; cdr3_aa: CASSLGAGREAFF
j_call: TRBJ1-4; clone_size: .; v_call: TRBV11-3; d_call: .; cdr3_nt: TGTGCCAGCAGCTTGAATCTAGGCGCGAATGAAAAACTGTTTTTT; cdr3_aa: CASSLNLGANEKLFF
j_call: TRBJ1-2; clone_size: .; v_call: TRBV7-3; d_call: .; cdr3_nt: TGTGCCAGCAGCTCTGACGGCGGTAGGGGCTACACCTTC; cdr3_aa: CASSSDGGRGYTF
j_call: TRBJ1-2; clone_size: .; v_call: TRBV11-3; d_call: TRBD1; cdr3_nt: TGTGCCAGCAGCACGGGACAGGGCGACTATGGCTACACCTTC; cdr3_aa: CASSTGQGDYGYTF
j_call: TRBJ1-5; clone_size: .; v_call: TRBV6-5; d_call: .; cdr3_nt: TGTGCCAGCAGATTGCAGGGAAATCAGCCCCAGCATTTT; cdr3_aa: CASRLQGNQPQHF
j_call: TRBJ1-5; clone_size: .; v_call: TRBV30; d_call: .; cdr3_nt: TGTGCCTGGAGTTTTCGTACAGGCAATCAGCCCCAGCATTTT; cdr3_aa: CAWSFRTGNQPQHF